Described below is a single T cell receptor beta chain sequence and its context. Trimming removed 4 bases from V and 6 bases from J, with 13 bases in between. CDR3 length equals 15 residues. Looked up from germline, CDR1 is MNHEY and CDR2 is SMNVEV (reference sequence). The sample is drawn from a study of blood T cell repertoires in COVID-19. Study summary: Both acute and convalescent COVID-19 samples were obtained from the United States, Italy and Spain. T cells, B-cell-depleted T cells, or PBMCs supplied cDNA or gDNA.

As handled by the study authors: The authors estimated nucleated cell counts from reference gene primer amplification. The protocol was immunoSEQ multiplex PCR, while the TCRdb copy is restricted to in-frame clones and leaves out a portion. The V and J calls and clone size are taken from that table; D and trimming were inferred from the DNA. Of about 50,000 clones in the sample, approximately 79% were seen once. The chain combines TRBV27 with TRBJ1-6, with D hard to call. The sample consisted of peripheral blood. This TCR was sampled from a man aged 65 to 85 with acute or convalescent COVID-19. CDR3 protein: CASSSKQHGNSPLHF. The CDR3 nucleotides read TGTGCCAGCAGTTCCAAACAGCACGGTAATTCACCCCTCCACTTT.